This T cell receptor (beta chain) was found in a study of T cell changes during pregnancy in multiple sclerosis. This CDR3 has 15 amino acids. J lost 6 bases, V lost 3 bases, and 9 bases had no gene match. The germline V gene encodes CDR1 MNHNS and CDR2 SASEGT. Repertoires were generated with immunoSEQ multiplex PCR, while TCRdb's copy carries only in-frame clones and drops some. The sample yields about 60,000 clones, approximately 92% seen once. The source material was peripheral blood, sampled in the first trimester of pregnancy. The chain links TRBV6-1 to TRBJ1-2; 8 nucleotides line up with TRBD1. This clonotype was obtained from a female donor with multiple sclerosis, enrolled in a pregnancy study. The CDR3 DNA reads TGTGCCAGCAGTGATGGTCAGGGGGCTTCGGATGGCTACACCTTC. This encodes CASSDGQGASDGYTF.